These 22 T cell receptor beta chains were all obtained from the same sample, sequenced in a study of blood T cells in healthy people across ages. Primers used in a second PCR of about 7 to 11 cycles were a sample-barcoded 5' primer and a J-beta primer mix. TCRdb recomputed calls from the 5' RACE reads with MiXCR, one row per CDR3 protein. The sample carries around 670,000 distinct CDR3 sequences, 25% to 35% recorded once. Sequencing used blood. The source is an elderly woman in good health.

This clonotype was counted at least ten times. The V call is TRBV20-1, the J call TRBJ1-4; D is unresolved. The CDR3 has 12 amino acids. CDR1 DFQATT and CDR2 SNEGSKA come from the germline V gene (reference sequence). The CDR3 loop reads CLSRDINEKLFF. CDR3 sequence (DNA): TGCCTTTCCCGGGATATTAATGAAAAACTGTTTTTT.

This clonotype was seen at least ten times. CDR3 protein: CASSTASGGSSYNEQFF. The CDR3 nucleotides read TGTGCCAGCAGCACGGCTAGCGGGGGGAGCTCCTACAATGAGCAGTTCTTC. This sequence joins TRBV7-3 and TRBJ2-1, with TRBD2 matching 11 bases. V dropped 5 bases and J dropped 0; count of bases not matched to a gene: 6. The length of the CDR3 is 17 residues. Germline-derived CDR1 and CDR2 are SGHTA and FQGTGA.

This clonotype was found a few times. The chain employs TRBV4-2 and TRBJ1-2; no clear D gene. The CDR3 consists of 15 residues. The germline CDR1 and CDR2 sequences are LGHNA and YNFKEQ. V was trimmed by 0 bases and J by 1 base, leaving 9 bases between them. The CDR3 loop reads CASSQEKERNYGYTF. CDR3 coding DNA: TGTGCCAGCAGCCAAGAAAAAGAGCGTAACTATGGCTACACCTTC.

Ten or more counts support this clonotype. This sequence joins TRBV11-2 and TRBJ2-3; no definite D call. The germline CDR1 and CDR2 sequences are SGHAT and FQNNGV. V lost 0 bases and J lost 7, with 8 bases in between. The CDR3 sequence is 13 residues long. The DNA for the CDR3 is TGTGCCAGCAGCTTAGAGCGACCCAATACGCAGTATTTT. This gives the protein CASSLERPNTQYF.

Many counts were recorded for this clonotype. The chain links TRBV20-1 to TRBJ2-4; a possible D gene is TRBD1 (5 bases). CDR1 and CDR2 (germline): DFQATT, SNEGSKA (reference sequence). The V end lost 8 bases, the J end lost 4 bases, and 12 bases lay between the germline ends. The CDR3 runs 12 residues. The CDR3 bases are TGCAGTTCTAATCAGGGTAAAAACATTCAGTACTTC. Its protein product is CSSNQGKNIQYF.

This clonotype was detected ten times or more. The CDR3 here is CSGEGGFGDTQYF. Here the CDR3 DNA reads TGCAGCGGTGAGGGGGGGTTTGGAGATACGCAGTATTTT. This sequence joins TRBV29-1 and TRBJ2-3, with TRBD2 as a possible D gene (7 bases). Germline V CDR1 and CDR2: SQVTM, ANQGSEA. V dropped 7 bases and J dropped 5 bases, with 16 bases sitting between them. The CDR3 contains 13 residues.

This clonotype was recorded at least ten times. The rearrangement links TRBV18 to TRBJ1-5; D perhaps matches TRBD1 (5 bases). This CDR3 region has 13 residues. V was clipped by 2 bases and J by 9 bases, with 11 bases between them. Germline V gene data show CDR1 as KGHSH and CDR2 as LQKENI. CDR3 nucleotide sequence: TGTGCCAGCTCACCAGATGCAGGGCGGCCCCAGCATTTT. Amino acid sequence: CASSPDAGRPQHF.

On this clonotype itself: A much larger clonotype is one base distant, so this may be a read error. CDR3 DNA sequence: TGTGCCAGCAGTCCCCATGGGGGACAGAGCTTAGAGCAGTACTTC. Protein product: CASSPHGGQSLEQYF. The V gene is TRBV28, the J gene TRBJ2-5; 7 nucleotides match TRBD1. This CDR3 is built from 15 residues. CDR1 is MDHEN and CDR2 is SYDVKM in the germline V gene. The V and J ends lost 5 bases and 11 bases, in that order; junction bases with no gene match: 17.

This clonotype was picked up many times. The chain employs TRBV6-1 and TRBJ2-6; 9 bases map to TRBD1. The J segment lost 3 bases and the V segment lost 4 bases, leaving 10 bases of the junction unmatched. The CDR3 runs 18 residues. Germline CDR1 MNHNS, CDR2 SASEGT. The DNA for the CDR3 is TGTGCCAGCAGTGCTCGGGACAGGGCTAGAGGTGGGGCCAACGTCCTGACTTTC. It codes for CASSARDRARGGANVLTF.

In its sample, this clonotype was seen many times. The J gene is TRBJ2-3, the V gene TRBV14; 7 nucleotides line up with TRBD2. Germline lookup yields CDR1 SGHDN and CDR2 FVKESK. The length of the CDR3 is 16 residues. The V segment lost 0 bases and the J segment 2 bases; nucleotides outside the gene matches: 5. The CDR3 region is CASSQDISGDTDTQYF. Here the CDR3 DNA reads TGTGCCAGCAGCCAAGATATCAGCGGGGACACAGATACGCAGTATTTT. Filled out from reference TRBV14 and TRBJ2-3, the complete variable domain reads EAGVTQFPSHSVIEKGQTVTLRCDPISGHDNLYWYRRVMGKEIKFLLHFVKESKQDESGMPNNRFLAERTGGTYSTLKVQPAELEDSGVYFCASSQDISGDTDTQYFGPGTRLTVL.

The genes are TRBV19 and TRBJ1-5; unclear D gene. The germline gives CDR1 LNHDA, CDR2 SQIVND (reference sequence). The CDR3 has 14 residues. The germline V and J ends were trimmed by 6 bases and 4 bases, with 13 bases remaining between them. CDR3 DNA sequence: TGTGCCAGTAGGGAGACTGGACCTAATCAGCCCCAGCATTTT. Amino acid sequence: CASRETGPNQPQHF.

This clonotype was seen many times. The CDR3 loop is CASSPTGGYPDTQYF. In nucleotides, the CDR3 is TGTGCCAGCAGCCCGACAGGGGGTTATCCAGATACGCAGTATTTT. The chain carries TRBV3-1 and TRBJ2-3, with 9 nucleotides matching TRBD1. V lost 4 bases, J lost 4 bases, and 6 bases stayed unmatched. Germline CDR1 is LGHDT and CDR2 is YNNKEL (reference sequence). The CDR3 has 15 amino acids.

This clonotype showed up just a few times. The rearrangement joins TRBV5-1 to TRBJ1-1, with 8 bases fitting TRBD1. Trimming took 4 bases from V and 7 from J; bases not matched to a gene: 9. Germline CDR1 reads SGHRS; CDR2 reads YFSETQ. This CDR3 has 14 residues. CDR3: CASSRAGQGDEAFF. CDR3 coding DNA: TGCGCCAGCAGCCGAGCCGGACAGGGCGATGAAGCTTTCTTT.

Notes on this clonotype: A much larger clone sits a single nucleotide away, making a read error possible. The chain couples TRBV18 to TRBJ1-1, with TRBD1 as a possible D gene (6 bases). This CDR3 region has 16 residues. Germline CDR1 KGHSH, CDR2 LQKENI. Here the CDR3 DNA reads TGTGCCGGCTCACCACCGGGAAGGGGGGCTCTCACTGAAGCTTTCTTT. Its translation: CAGSPPGRGALTEAFF.

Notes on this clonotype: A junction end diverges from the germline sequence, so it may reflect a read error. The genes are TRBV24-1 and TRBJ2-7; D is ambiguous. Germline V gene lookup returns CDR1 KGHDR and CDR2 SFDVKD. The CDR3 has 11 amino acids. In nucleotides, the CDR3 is TGTGCCACCAGGGATTTTTTCGGGCAGTACTTC. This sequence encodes CATRDFFGQYF.

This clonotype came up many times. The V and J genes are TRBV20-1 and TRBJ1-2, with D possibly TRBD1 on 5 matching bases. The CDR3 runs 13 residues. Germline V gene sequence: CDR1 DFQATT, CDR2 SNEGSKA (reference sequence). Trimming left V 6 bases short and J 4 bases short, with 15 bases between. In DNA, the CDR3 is TGCAGTGCCCCAGGGACCGTTGGCTATGGCTACACCTTC. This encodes CSAPGTVGYGYTF.

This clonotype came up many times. The CDR3 nucleotides are TGTGCCACCAGTGATCCAGGGGAATTGGACAATGAGCAGTTCTTC. It specifies CATSDPGELDNEQFF. This rearrangement joins TRBV24-1 to TRBJ2-1, with D possibly TRBD1 on 6 matching bases. V was shortened by 3 bases and J by 5 bases, with 13 bases between the two germline ends. CDR3 length: 15 residues. CDR1 and CDR2 (germline): KGHDR, SFDVKD.

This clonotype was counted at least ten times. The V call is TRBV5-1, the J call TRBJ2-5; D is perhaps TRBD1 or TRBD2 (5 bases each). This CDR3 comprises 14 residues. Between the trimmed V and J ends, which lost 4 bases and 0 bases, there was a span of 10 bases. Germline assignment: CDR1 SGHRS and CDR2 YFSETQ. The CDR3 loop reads CASSAEGYQETQYF. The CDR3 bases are TGCGCCAGCAGCGCCGAGGGGTACCAAGAGACCCAGTACTTC. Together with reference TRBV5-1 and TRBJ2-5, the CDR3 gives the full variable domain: KAGVTQTPRYLIKTRGQQVTLSCSPISGHRSVSWYQQTPGQGLQFLFEYFSETQRNKGNFPGRFSGRQFSNSRSEMNVSTLELGDSALYLCASSAEGYQETQYFGPGTRLLVL.

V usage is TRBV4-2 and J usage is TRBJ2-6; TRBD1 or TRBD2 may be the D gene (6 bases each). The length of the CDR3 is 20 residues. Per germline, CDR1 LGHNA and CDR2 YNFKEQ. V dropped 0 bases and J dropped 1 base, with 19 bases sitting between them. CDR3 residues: CASSQDLVGGLLSGANVLTF. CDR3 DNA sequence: TGTGCCAGCAGCCAAGATCTTGTAGGGGGACTTCTATCTGGGGCCAACGTCCTGACTTTC.

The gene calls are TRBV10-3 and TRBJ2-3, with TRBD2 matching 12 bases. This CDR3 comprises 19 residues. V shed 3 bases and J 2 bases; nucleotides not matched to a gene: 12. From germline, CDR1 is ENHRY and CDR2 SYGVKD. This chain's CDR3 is CAISESTTGTSGYTDTQYF. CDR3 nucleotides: TGTGCCATCAGTGAAAGCACTACCGGGACTAGCGGGTACACAGATACGCAGTATTTT.

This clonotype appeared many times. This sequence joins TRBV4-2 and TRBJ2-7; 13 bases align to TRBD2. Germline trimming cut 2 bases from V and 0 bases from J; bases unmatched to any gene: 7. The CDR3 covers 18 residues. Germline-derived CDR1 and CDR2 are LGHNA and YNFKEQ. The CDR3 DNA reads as TGTGCCAGCAGCCAATTCCTTGGGACTAGCGGGACCTCCTACGAGCAGTACTTC. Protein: CASSQFLGTSGTSYEQYF.

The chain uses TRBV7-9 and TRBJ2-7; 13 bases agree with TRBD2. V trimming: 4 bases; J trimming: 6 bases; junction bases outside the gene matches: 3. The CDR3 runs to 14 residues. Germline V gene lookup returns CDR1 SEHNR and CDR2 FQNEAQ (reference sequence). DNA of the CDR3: TGTGCCAGCAGCTGGACTAGCGGGAGCTGCGAGCAGTACTTC. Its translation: CASSWTSGSCEQYF.